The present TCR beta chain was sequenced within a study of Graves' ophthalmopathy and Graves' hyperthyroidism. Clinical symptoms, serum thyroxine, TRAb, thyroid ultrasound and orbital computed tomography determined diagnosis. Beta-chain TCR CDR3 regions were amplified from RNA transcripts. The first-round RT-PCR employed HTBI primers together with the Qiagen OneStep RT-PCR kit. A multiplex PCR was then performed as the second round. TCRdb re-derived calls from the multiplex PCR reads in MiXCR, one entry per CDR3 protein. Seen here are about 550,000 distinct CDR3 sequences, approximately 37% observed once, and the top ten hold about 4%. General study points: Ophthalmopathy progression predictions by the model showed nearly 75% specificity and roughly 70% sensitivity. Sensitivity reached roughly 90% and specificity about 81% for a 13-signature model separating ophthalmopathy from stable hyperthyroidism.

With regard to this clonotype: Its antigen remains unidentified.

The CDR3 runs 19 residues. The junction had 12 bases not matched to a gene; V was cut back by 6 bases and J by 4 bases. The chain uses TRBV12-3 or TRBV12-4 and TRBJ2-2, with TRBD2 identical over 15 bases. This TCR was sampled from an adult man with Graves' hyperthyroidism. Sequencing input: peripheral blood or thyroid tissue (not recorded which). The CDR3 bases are TGTGCCAGCAGCTTGGCCGGACTAGCGGGAGGGTCGGGCACCGGGGAGCTGTTTTTT. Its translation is CASSLAGLAGGSGTGELFF.